Below are 22 T cell receptor beta chains sequenced from a single sample in a study of T cell responses to AZD1222 COVID-19 vaccine. Repertoires were generated with immunoSEQ multiplex PCR, while TCRdb's copy carries only in-frame clones and drops some. The sample holds 100,000 to 150,000 clones, about 90% seen once. Sequencing used peripheral blood, obtained on day 0 of AZD1222 vaccination. The receptors come from an adult in good health.

The J gene is TRBJ2-7, the V gene TRBV11-2; D gene unclear. Looked up from germline, CDR1 is SGHAT and CDR2 is FQNNGV. The CDR3 is 14 residues long. The germline V and J ends were trimmed by 5 bases and 3 bases, with 14 bases remaining between them. As DNA, the CDR3 is TGTGCCAGCAGCCCCTACAGTACACTCTACGAGCAGTACTTC. Amino acid sequence: CASSPYSTLYEQYF. Full variable domain (missing parts from reference TRBV11-2 and TRBJ2-7): EAGVAQSPRYKIIEKRQSVAFWCNPISGHATLYWYQQILGQGPKLLIQFQNNGVVDDSQLPKDRFSAERLKGVDSTLKIQPAKLEDSAVYLCASSPYSTLYEQYFGPGTRLTVT.

The V call is TRBV19, the J call TRBJ2-2, with D perhaps matching TRBD1 or TRBD2 (5 bases each). CDR1 and CDR2 from the germline V gene are LNHDA and SQIVND (reference sequence). The CDR3 is 16 residues long. Trimming shortened V by 5 bases and J by 7 bases, and 20 bases separated the two germline ends. In nucleotides, the CDR3 is TGTGCCAGTAGTTTGCCGGGACCCCGGGGAATCGGGGAGCTGTTTTTT. It translates to CASSLPGPRGIGELFF.

This chain links TRBV5-1 with TRBJ1-1, with D tentatively TRBD1 (6 bases). Germline CDR1 and CDR2: SGHRS and YFSETQ. CDR3 length: 13 residues. The V end lost 4 bases, the J end lost 6 bases, and 13 bases lay between the germline ends. The DNA of the CDR3 is TGCGCCAGCAGCACCTCACCAGGGGCTGAAGCTTTCTTT. Translation: CASSTSPGAEAFF.

The J gene is TRBJ2-1, the V gene TRBV18; a weak D match, TRBD2 (5 bases). Trimming pared 5 bases from V and 4 bases from J, leaving 9 bases between. The CDR3 covers 13 residues. CDR1 is KGHSH, CDR2 LQKENI, per germline. The CDR3 region has the DNA TGTGCCAGCTCAGTCGACTATTACAATGAGCAGTTCTTC. Protein product: CASSVDYYNEQFF.

The J gene is TRBJ1-1, the V gene TRBV18; D not certain. This CDR3 spans 14 amino acids. Deletions cut 6 bases from V and 0 bases from J, with 11 bases between. The V gene's germline CDR1 is KGHSH and CDR2 LQKENI. The CDR3 coding sequence is TGTGCCAGCTCCCCCGACTGGGTGAACACTGAAGCTTTCTTT. It translates to CASSPDWVNTEAFF.

The V gene is TRBV27, the J gene TRBJ2-5; a weak D match, TRBD2 (5 bases). The germline gives CDR1 MNHEY, CDR2 SMNVEV (reference sequence). There are 14 residues in the CDR3. V dropped 4 bases and J dropped 4 bases, with 13 bases sitting between them. This CDR3 reads CASSYRDTRETQYF. The CDR3 nucleotides read TGTGCCAGCAGTTACCGGGATACTAGAGAGACCCAGTACTTC.

As DNA, the CDR3 is TGTGCCAGCACCCCCTGGGAACAGGGTGGGACCGGGGAGCTGTTTTTT. Amino acid sequence: CASTPWEQGGTGELFF. The V call is TRBV6-2 or TRBV6-3, the J call TRBJ2-2, with D tentatively TRBD1 (6 bases). Germline CDR1 is MNHEY and CDR2 is SVGEGT. There are 16 residues in the CDR3. Trimming cost V 7 bases and J 5 bases, with 20 bases left between them.

The rearrangement uses TRBV13 and TRBJ2-7, with 7 bases matching TRBD2. Looked up from germline, CDR1 is PRHDT and CDR2 is FYEKMQ (reference sequence). The CDR3 covers 14 residues. Unmatched junction bases numbered 7, after V lost 5 bases and J lost 3 bases. The CDR3, as DNA: TGTGCCAGCAGCCCGGTGGGGAGGGTCTACGAGCAGTACTTC. This codes for CASSPVGRVYEQYF.

This clone has just one count. The CDR3 reads CASSFGRHEQYF. The CDR3 DNA sequence: TGTGCCAGCAGTTTTGGGCGGCACGAGCAGTACTTC. The chain couples TRBV12-3 or TRBV12-4 to TRBJ2-7; D unclear. CDR3 length: 12 amino acids. Trimming took 3 bases from V and 5 from J, leaving 8 bases between them.

V is TRBV18 and J is TRBJ1-1, with D unclear. The CDR3 length is 16 residues. Germline-derived CDR1 and CDR2 are KGHSH and LQKENI. Trimming pared 3 bases from V and 2 bases from J, leaving 16 bases between. CDR3 region: CASSPRESFSNTEAFF. In DNA form, the CDR3 reads TGTGCCAGCTCACCCCGAGAATCCTTTTCCAACACTGAAGCTTTCTTT.

In DNA form, the CDR3 reads TGTGCCAGCAGTGAAGACTCGGGAGGGGATCAGCCCCAGCATTTT. It encodes CASSEDSGGDQPQHF. The J gene is TRBJ1-5, the V gene TRBV2; D may be TRBD1 (5 bases). The CDR3 spans 15 residues. V lost 1 base and J lost 5, with 12 bases in between. From germline, CDR1 is SNHLY and CDR2 FYNNEI.

This clone was detected only a few times. The gene calls are TRBV30 and TRBJ1-1; TRBD1 matches 7 bases. CDR3 length equals 15 residues. Losses at the gene ends were 5 bases for V and 0 bases for J; bases not matched to a gene: 9. Per germline, CDR1 GTSNPN and CDR2 SVGIG (reference sequence). CDR3 sequence: CAWFRDRAMNTEAFF. The CDR3 DNA reads as TGTGCCTGGTTCCGGGACAGAGCCATGAACACTGAAGCTTTCTTT.

The chain recombines TRBV4-1 with TRBJ1-6; D is unclear. CDR3 length: 15 residues. CDR1 is MGHRA, CDR2 YSYEKL, per germline. V lost 4 bases, J lost 6 bases, and 13 bases lay in between. The CDR3 region is CASSPVWPTNSPLHF. The CDR3 DNA reads TGCGCCAGCAGCCCAGTGTGGCCGACTAATTCACCCCTCCACTTT.

V usage is TRBV9 and J usage is TRBJ2-7; 10 nucleotides align to TRBD1. The CDR3 runs to 15 residues. V lost 0 bases and J lost 4; bases outside the gene matches: 4. Germline V lookup: CDR1 SGDLS, CDR2 YYNGEE. The CDR3 here is CASSVGQGARYEQYF. The CDR3 bases are TGTGCCAGCAGCGTAGGACAGGGGGCACGATACGAGCAGTACTTC. Complete variable domain (other parts from reference TRBV9 and TRBJ2-7): DSGVTQTPKHLITATGQRVTLRCSPRSGDLSVYWYQQSLDQGLQFLIQYYNGEERAKGNILERFSAQQFPDLHSELNLSSLELGDSALYFCASSVGQGARYEQYFGPGTRLTVT.

Comment on this clone: Different DNA sequences within this sample yield the same CDR3. The V and J genes are TRBV5-1 and TRBJ1-3; the D gene is possibly TRBD1 (5 bases). Germline CDR1 and CDR2: SGHRS and YFSETQ. The CDR3 length is 14 residues. V was pared by 0 bases and J by 3 bases, with 7 bases between. CDR3 bases: TGCGCCAGCAGCTTGGCAGGGTATGGAAACACCATATATTTT. Translating gives CASSLAGYGNTIYF.

Only one count was recorded for this clone. The gene calls are TRBV11-2 and TRBJ2-1; TRBD2 agrees at 9 bases. Trimming cost V 3 bases and J 7 bases; bases outside gene matches: 7. This CDR3 is built from 15 residues. Germline lookup yields CDR1 SGHAT and CDR2 FQNNGV. The CDR3 spells CASSLPSAGGNEQFF. In nucleotides, the CDR3 is TGTGCCAGCAGCTTGCCCTCCGCGGGGGGGAATGAGCAGTTCTTC.

This chain connects TRBV7-6 to TRBJ2-1; 11 nucleotides line up with TRBD2. The CDR3 runs 15 residues. Per the germline V gene, CDR1 is SGHVS and CDR2 is FNYEAQ. V lost 5 bases to trimming and J lost 8 bases; unmatched junction nucleotides: 8. The CDR3 spells CASSVLAGGGHEQFF. DNA for the CDR3: TGTGCCAGCAGCGTCCTAGCGGGAGGAGGGCATGAGCAGTTCTTC.

The V gene is TRBV27, the J gene TRBJ2-2; TRBD1 aligns across 7 bases. CDR3 length equals 15 residues. Germline CDR1 and CDR2: MNHEY and SMNVEV (reference sequence). V was clipped by 5 bases and J by 2 bases; unmatched bases: 5. The CDR3 spells CASSLRQGNTGELFF. In DNA, the CDR3 is TGTGCCAGCAGTCTCCGACAGGGCAACACCGGGGAGCTGTTTTTT.

This chain connects TRBV5-4 to TRBJ2-6; unclear D gene. Germline assignment: CDR1 SGHNT and CDR2 YYREEE (reference sequence). Trimming left V 0 bases short and J 0 bases short, with 7 bases between. The CDR3 consists of 16 residues. The CDR3 DNA reads as TGTGCCAGCAGCTTGGCCTGGAACTCTGGGGCCAACGTCCTGACTTTC. Encoded protein: CASSLAWNSGANVLTF.

The rearrangement uses TRBV5-4 and TRBJ2-5, with D unclear. The CDR3 is 15 residues long. Germline CDR1 reads SGHNT; CDR2 reads YYREEE (reference sequence). V lost 0 bases and J lost 0, with 9 bases in between. The CDR3 is CASSLAGINQETQYF. CDR3 DNA sequence: TGTGCCAGCAGCTTGGCTGGGATAAACCAAGAGACCCAGTACTTC.

V and J are TRBV27 and TRBJ1-1; a weak D match, TRBD1 (6 bases). V shed 8 bases and J shed 1 base, with 14 bases lying between them. The CDR3 is 14 residues long. Germline CDR1 and CDR2: MNHEY and SMNVEV (reference sequence). The CDR3 loop reads CASAGGLRNTEAFF. CDR3 nucleotide sequence: TGTGCCAGCGCGGGGGGCCTGAGGAACACTGAAGCTTTCTTT.

This chain connects TRBV29-1 to TRBJ1-2; D might be TRBD1 (5 bases). Looked up from germline, CDR1 is SQVTM and CDR2 is ANQGSEA. Trimming shortened V by 3 bases and J by 5 bases, and 10 bases separated the two germline ends. CDR3 length: 12 residues. CDR3 nucleotide sequence: TGCAGCGTTGACAGGGATGCGTATGGCTACACCTTC. This translates into CSVDRDAYGYTF.